Sequencing of this TCR beta chain was carried out in a study of shared clonotypes between healthy human individuals. Study summary: Each donor's CD4 naive and CD4 memory cells filled three plates apiece, CD8 naive two, and CD8 memory one.

The method was immunoSEQ multiplex PCR; TCRdb's version includes in-frame clones alone and lacks a portion of them. Of millions of clones in the sample, about 93% are singletons; the top ten hold under 2%. General observations from the study: Memory subsets generally showed lower estimated richness than naive subsets. The study found lower generation probabilities in non-shared clonotypes than in those shared by all four donors.

Comments on this clone: Its antigen is as yet unknown.

Naive CD8 isolation took CD45RO-negative cells positively selected for CCR7 and excluded terminally differentiated effector memory CD45RA+ cells. The receptor's source is a young man in good health. Some clones in this sample may be carry-over from other donors' samples. The source material was naive CD8+ T cells from PBMCs.

The CDR3, as DNA: TGTGCCAGCAGTTTGTACGGACCCTCCTACGAGCAGTACTTC. Its translation: CASSLYGPSYEQYF. The chain has TRBV6-5 and TRBJ2-7; no clear D. Trimming cost V 4 bases and J 0 bases, with 10 bases left between them. Germline-derived CDR1 and CDR2 are MNHEY and SVGAGI. The CDR3 is 14 amino acids.